The present entry profiles one T cell receptor (beta chain) with its context. Its target antigen remains unknown. Per-base qualities were not stored, and no clone one base away is much larger. TCRbeta CDR3 regions were amplified from genomic DNA by means of the immunoSEQ Assay, a bias-controlled multiplex PCR. From the authors' description of their analysis: Nucleated cell counts per sample were estimated from amplification of reference gene primers within the assay. To quantify the absolute abundance of each unique TCRbeta CDR3 rearrangement, sequence reads were collapsed and filtered. For each sample, productive Simpson clonality was calculated as the square root of Simpson's diversity index across productive rearrangements. This immuneACCESS table, as held by TCRdb, lists in-frame sequences with V and J called but not all clones. Of the missing ones, under half trace to an unresolved V gene in checked studies; the others have no known cause. V, J and clone size are those of that table, while D and trimming were read from the DNA. For this sample the table gives 200,000 to 250,000 clones, of which about 90% were detected only once. The leading ten clones occupy about 12% of the sample.

This sample is drawn from a study of blood T cell repertoires in COVID-19 (dated by TCRdb to about 2020). Notes on the research overall: The collaborator samples originated in the United States, Italy and Spain and spanned the acute and convalescent phases of COVID-19. Samples were obtained from the ongoing ImmuneRACE study (first 160 participants) and from approximately 1,200 subjects provided by 6 global collaborators. A freely available public database, intended as a resource for researchers studying the immune response to SARS-CoV-2, is where the repertoires were released. The material from the prospective study consisted of cDNA or gDNA derived from T cells, B-cell-depleted T cells, or PBMCs. Nearly every sample came with metadata listing a de-identified subject ID, COVID-19 status, age in years and sex. Where available, HLA class I and class II types were taken from metadata supplied by the sample provider and were not determined by assay-based typing. Subjects who had been exposed to COVID-19, were actively infected with it, or had recovered from it provided the deeply sampled blood TCRbeta repertoires that made up the dataset.

Samples from volunteer blood donors who had recovered from COVID-19 were contributed by a second Seattle source. The collaborating institutions used their own protocols to collect whole blood in K2EDTA tubes. For TCRbeta analysis, collaborators shipped samples in one of three forms: frozen whole blood, isolated PBMCs, or DNA extracted from either of those sample types. The CDR3 sequence holds 16 residues, the cysteine and phenylalanine included. The sequence is cut down to CDR3 DNA, 48 bases in frame from base 1. What the research found in general, with its limitations: How much clinical and demographic metadata was included differed by source and by participant, and the metadata was provided uncurated.

This receptor chain uses TRBV21-1 and TRBJ2-1; the table's TRBD2 call for D was not verified on the DNA. TRBV21-1 is designated a pseudogene. The source of this sequence is a woman aged 18-29 years who had recovered from COVID-19. Sequencing input: peripheral blood. The nucleotide sequence is TGTGCCAGCAGCAAAGAGCTAGCGGGGGAAAACAATGAGCAGTTCTTC. This encodes CASSKELAGENNEQFF.